This T cell receptor beta chain is drawn from a study of OX40 agonist ivuxolimab in advanced cancers. The overall study: Patients were treated with ivuxolimab, an agonistic anti-OX40 (CD134) antibody. Mean age around 60 years, range roughly 20 to 85; roughly 80% male. Hepatocellular carcinoma, melanoma, renal cell or head and neck cancer affected the dose-escalation patients. Study findings and constraints: Averaging showed that CD8+ T cells had more expanded clones than CD4+ did.

As regards this clone: What it binds is not known.

Profiling relied on immunoSEQ multiplex PCR, and the TCRdb table lists in-frame clones only, not all of them. The sample records around 64,000 clones, about four fifths being singletons. CDR3 size: 13 residues. CDR1 MNHEY and CDR2 SVGAGI come from the germline V gene. V lost 6 bases, J lost 3 bases, and 11 bases lay in between. The V and J genes are TRBV6-5 and TRBJ2-5; possible D gene TRBD2, 5 bases. Source: CD4+ or CD8+ T cells sorted from blood, taken in a trial of the OX40 agonist ivuxolimab. This TCR derives from an adult with an advanced solid tumor such as melanoma, head and neck, liver or kidney cancer. The CDR3 nucleotides read TGTGCCAGCAGCCCTTCGAGGGAAGAGACCCAGTACTTC. Translated, it gives CASSPSREETQYF.